This T cell receptor (beta chain) emerged from a study of cytomegalovirus exposure and HLA in healthy donors. Study background: The approximately 130 validation repertoires matched the approximately 700 first-cohort repertoires in platform, a later analysis reported.

This clone was counted once. The assay was immunoSEQ multiplex PCR, and TCRdb's table has in-frame clones only and misses some. The sample includes approximately 220,000 clones, more than 75% seen only once; the top ten take about 3%. Source material: PBMCs. This clonotype was sampled from a man in his late teens or twenties in good health and CMV-seronegative.

CDR3 residues: CASSQARVRGTGELFF. As DNA, the CDR3 is TGCGCCAGCAGCCAGGCCAGGGTACGAGGCACCGGGGAGCTGTTTTTT. The chain recombines TRBV4-3 with TRBJ2-2, with a possible D match to TRBD1 (5 bases). CDR3 length equals 16 residues. The germline CDR1 and CDR2 sequences are LGHNA and YSLEER. V lost 3 bases, J lost 4 bases, and 15 bases lay in between.